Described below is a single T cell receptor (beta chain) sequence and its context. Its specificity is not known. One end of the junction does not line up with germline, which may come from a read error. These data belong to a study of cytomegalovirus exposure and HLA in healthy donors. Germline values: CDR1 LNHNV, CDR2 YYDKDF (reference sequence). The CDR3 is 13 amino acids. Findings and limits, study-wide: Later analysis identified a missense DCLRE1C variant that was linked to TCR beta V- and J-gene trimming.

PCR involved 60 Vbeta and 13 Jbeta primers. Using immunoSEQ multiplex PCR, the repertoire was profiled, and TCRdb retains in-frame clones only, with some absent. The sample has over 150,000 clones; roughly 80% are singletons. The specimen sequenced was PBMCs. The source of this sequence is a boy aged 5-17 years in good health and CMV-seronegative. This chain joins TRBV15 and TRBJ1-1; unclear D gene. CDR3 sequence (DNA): TGTGCCACCAGCAGAGATTACCCCACCGAGAGGCTCTTT. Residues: CATSRDYPTERLF. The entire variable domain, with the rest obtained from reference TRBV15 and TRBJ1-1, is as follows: DAMVIQNPRYQVTQFGKPVTLSCSQTLNHNVMYWYQQKSSQAPKLLFHYYDKDFNNEADTPDNFQSRRPNTSFCFLDIRSPGLGDTAMYLCATSRDYPTERLFGQGTRLTVV.